A single sample gave rise to the 7 T cell receptor beta chains below, sequenced in a study of identical twins. TCRdb passed the 5' RACE reads through MiXCR, listing each CDR3 protein once. The profile shows hundreds of thousands of distinct CDR3 sequences, more than 6.5% of them singletons. These data were likewise used in another study, on yellow fever vaccine responses in identical twins.

Material for sequencing was PBMCs. These receptors originate from a young woman in good health.

This clonotype was seen ten or more times. V and J are TRBV12-3 or TRBV12-4 and TRBJ2-5; no reliable D call. The germline V and J ends were trimmed by 6 bases and 7 bases, with 12 bases remaining between them. The CDR3 is 12 amino acids. CDR3: CASRPENPTQYF. Written as DNA, the CDR3 is TGTGCCAGCAGACCCGAAAATCCGACCCAGTACTTC.

V and J are TRBV7-3 and TRBJ1-6, with D hard to call. The CDR3 totals 15 residues. CDR1 is SGHTA and CDR2 is FQGTGA in the germline V gene. V dropped 1 base and J dropped 5 bases, with 9 bases sitting between them. The CDR3 coding sequence is TGTGCCAGCAGCTTAATTGGACGGGATAATTCACCCCTCCACTTT. It yields the protein CASSLIGRDNSPLHF.

This clonotype was counted a few times. The chain joins TRBV6-5 to TRBJ1-1; D is ambiguous. CDR3 size: 13 residues. Trimming cost V 3 bases and J 1 base, with 6 bases left between them. Germline assignment: CDR1 MNHEY and CDR2 SVGAGI. CDR3 amino acids: CASSYQQNTEAFF. CDR3 nucleotide sequence: TGTGCCAGCAGTTATCAACAGAACACTGAAGCTTTCTTT.

The sample holds a few counts of this clonotype. The V gene is TRBV3-1, the J gene TRBJ2-3; 8 nucleotides match TRBD1. The germline gives CDR1 LGHDT, CDR2 YNNKEL (reference sequence). The CDR3 totals 16 residues. V dropped 4 bases and J dropped 5; count of bases not matched to a gene: 11. The CDR3 nucleotides are TGTGCCAGCAGCCGTAGACAGGGGACGGGGATAGATACGCAGTATTTT. Translating it yields CASSRRQGTGIDTQYF.

This clonotype was seen ten or more times. The chain recombines TRBV20-1 with TRBJ1-1; the D is unclear. The V end lost 4 bases, the J end lost 1 base, and 10 bases lay between the germline ends. The CDR3 is 13 residues long. Germline assignment: CDR1 DFQATT and CDR2 SNEGSKA (reference sequence). CDR3 loop: CSATGTGNTEAFF. As DNA, the CDR3 is TGCAGTGCTACCGGAACGGGGAACACTGAAGCTTTCTTT.

The V and J genes are TRBV7-9 and TRBJ2-5; 9 bases align to TRBD1. The CDR3 is 16 residues long. Germline CDR1 is SEHNR and CDR2 is FQNEAQ (reference sequence). V lost 2 bases and J lost 1; bases outside the gene matches: 5. The CDR3 bases are TGTGCCAGCAGCTTATCCCCGGGACAGGGCCAAGAGACCCAGTACTTC. Encoded protein: CASSLSPGQGQETQYF.

This chain uses TRBV29-1 with TRBJ2-3, with 8 bases identical to TRBD2. Unmatched junction bases numbered 7, after V lost 4 bases and J lost 4 bases. Germline V gene data show CDR1 as SQVTM and CDR2 as ANQGSEA. The CDR3 consists of 14 residues. CDR3 nucleotides: TGCAGCGTTGCGGGACTAGAGGAGTCAGATACGCAGTATTTT. Translated, it gives CSVAGLEESDTQYF.